These T cell receptor beta chains were read from a single sample in a study of beta chain features in type 1 diabetes. Repertoires were generated with immunoSEQ multiplex PCR, while TCRdb's copy carries only in-frame clones and drops some. The repertoire holds some 350,000 clones, with around 10% as singletons. Material: central memory CD4+ T cells from blood. The receptor set was obtained from a man aged 30-40 years with type 1 diabetes. Both conserved end residues are part of each CDR3. D genes are given only for firm matches. Clone size is given for some rows only: seen once, a few or many times, or a class if the clone is expanded.

>.|.|TRBV7-2|TRBJ2-5
TGTGCCAGCAGCCGAGGCCGGGAAGAGACCCAGTACTTC
CASSRGREETQYF
>TRBD1|few|TRBV9|TRBJ1-1
TGTGCCAGCAGCCCACGCAGGGGGACGAACACTGAAGCTTTCTTT
CASSPRRGTNTEAFF
>TRBD2|few|TRBV6-6|TRBJ2-7
TGTGCCAGCAGTCCCCAGAGCGGGAGCGCGTACGAGCAGTACTTC
CASSPQSGSAYEQYF
>.|.|TRBV19|TRBJ1-3
TGTGCCAGTAGTACTGTCGCGGGGGCAGCTGGAAACACCATATATTTT
CASSTVAGAAGNTIYF
>TRBD1|once|TRBV9|TRBJ1-3
TGTGCCAGCAGCGTAGAAGCAGGGGGCTGGTCTGGAAACACCATATATTTT
CASSVEAGGWSGNTIYF
>.|.|TRBV6-1|TRBJ2-7
TGTGCCAGCAGTGAAGTTGGTAGCAGACACGAGCAGTACTTC
CASSEVGSRHEQYF
>.|few|TRBV4-1|TRBJ2-1
TGCGCCAGCAGCCAAGAATGGGGCTATGAGCAGTTCTTC
CASSQEWGYEQFF
>.|few|TRBV28|TRBJ1-1
TGTGCCAGCAGTTTCGGGGGGCGTCCAGCTTTCTTT
CASSFGGRPAFF
>TRBD2|.|TRBV15|TRBJ2-7
TGTGCCACCAGCAGAGGTAGCGGGGGAGATCCGTACTTC
CATSRGSGGDPYF
>.|many|TRBV29-1|TRBJ2-3
TGCAGCGTTGGAGGGTTTACAGATACGCAGTATTTT
CSVGGFTDTQYF
>TRBD1|.|TRBV6-1|TRBJ2-5
TGTGCCAGCAGGACAGGGCCTACCCAGTACTTC
CASRTGPTQYF
>.|.|TRBV27|TRBJ2-7
TGTGCCAGCAGTTCCTGGGCAGGGGGGAGAGAGCAGTACTTC
CASSSWAGGREQYF
>TRBD2|many|TRBV9|TRBJ2-1
TGTGCCAGCAGCGTTGGTTCTAGCGGGAGTGAGCAGTTCTTC
CASSVGSSGSEQFF
>TRBD1|.|TRBV11-2|TRBJ1-4
TGTGCCAGCAGACCCAGGGGGCCGGCTAATGAAAAACTGTTTTTT
CASRPRGPANEKLFF
>TRBD1|.|TRBV28|TRBJ1-2
TGTGCCAGCAGGATGACAGGGGTGGATGGCTACACCTTC
CASRMTGVDGYTF
>.|few|TRBV7-2|TRBJ1-1
TGTGCCAGCAGCTTGGTGGATGACACTGAAGCTTTCTTT
CASSLVDDTEAFF
>.|.|TRBV6-1|TRBJ2-6
TGTGCCAGCAGTGCCGACCTTGCATCTGGGGCCAACGTCCTGACTTTC
CASSADLASGANVLTF
>.|many|TRBV6-6|TRBJ1-4
TGTGCCAGCAGACCAGGTCGGGGTTCGGGTGAAAAACTGTTTTTT
CASRPGRGSGEKLFF
>.|few|TRBV7-6|TRBJ1-2
TGTGCCAGCAGCACTTTCTATGGCTACACCTTC
CASSTFYGYTF
>.|few|TRBV5-1|TRBJ2-4
TGCGCCAGCAGCTCCCCCTTGAGGGGTGACATTCAGTACTTC
CASSSPLRGDIQYF
>TRBD1|many|TRBV4-3|TRBJ2-7
TGCGCCAGCAGCCAAGATCTTGGGACAGGGCCCTACGAGCAGTACTTC
CASSQDLGTGPYEQYF
>.|few|TRBV4-3|TRBJ1-1
TGCGCCAGCAGCCAAGAGCAGGCAGGGACTACTGAAGCTTTCTTT
CASSQEQAGTTEAFF
>.|.|TRBV6-5|TRBJ2-7
TGTGCCAGCAGTCGACAGTCCTACGAGCAGTACTTC
CASSRQSYEQYF
>TRBD1|.|TRBV6-1|TRBJ2-7
TGTGCCAGCAGTAAGTTCGGGACAGGGTCCTACGAGCAGTACTTC
CASSKFGTGSYEQYF
>.|few|TRBV28|TRBJ1-2
TGTGCCAGCAGTTTAGAAGTAGGGAGAAACTATGGCTACACCTTC
CASSLEVGRNYGYTF
>.|.|TRBV25-1|TRBJ1-1
TGTGCCAGCAGTGACGGGCTCCGCCTGAACACTGAAGCTTTCTTT
CASSDGLRLNTEAFF
>TRBD1|few|TRBV30|TRBJ2-5
TGTGCCTGGGGAGGACAGGGGGCCGAGACCCAGTACTTC
CAWGGQGAETQYF
>.|.|TRBV19|TRBJ1-2
TGTGCCAGTAGTAATCCAGAGAACTATGGCTACACCTTC
CASSNPENYGYTF
>TRBD2|.|TRBV29-1|TRBJ2-7
TGCAGCGTTGTGAGTAGCGGGGGCCTCTACGAGCAGTACTTC
CSVVSSGGLYEQYF
>.|few|TRBV7-9|TRBJ2-3
TGTGCCAGCAGCTCGGGACAAGGAGGGAGTGCAGATACGCAGTATTTT
CASSSGQGGSADTQYF
>TRBD2|few|TRBV6-6|TRBJ2-3
TGTGCCAGCAGCCCCGGGACTAGGGCGGATACGCAGTATTTT
CASSPGTRADTQYF
>.|.|TRBV7-2|TRBJ2-7
TGTGCCAGCAGCCCCGGGACCGTAACCTACGAGCAGTACTTC
CASSPGTVTYEQYF
>.|once|TRBV6-5|TRBJ2-7
TGTGCCAGCAGGCGATGGACAGACGGAGAGCAGTACTTC
CASRRWTDGEQYF
>.|.|TRBV5-6|TRBJ1-5
TGTGCCAGCAGCTTGAGGGGCCAAAATCAGCCCCAGCATTTT
CASSLRGQNQPQHF
>TRBD1|few|TRBV29-1|TRBJ1-2
TGCAGCGTTGAGGGGGACAGGGCGGCGAGCTATGGCTACACCTTC
CSVEGDRAASYGYTF
>.|.|TRBV13|TRBJ2-7
TGTGCCAGCAGCTTATTTATGAATATAGGAGGATCCTACGAGCAGTACTTC
CASSLFMNIGGSYEQYF
>TRBD2|few|TRBV27|TRBJ2-3
TGTGCCAGCAGTAGACTAGCGGCGACAGATACGCAGTATTTT
CASSRLAATDTQYF